Listed here is a single T cell receptor (beta chain). These data come from a study of blood T cell repertoires in COVID-19. In the study overall: Samples taken during acute and convalescent COVID-19 were collected in the United States, Italy and Spain.

Germline V CDR1 and CDR2: SEHNR, FQNEAQ (reference sequence). The V end lost 0 bases, the J end lost 6 bases, and 11 bases lay between the germline ends. The CDR3 totals 14 residues. In the source study's methods: Amplification of reference gene primers was used by the study to estimate nucleated cell counts. The method was immunoSEQ multiplex PCR; TCRdb's version includes in-frame clones alone and lacks a portion of them. That table is the source of V, J and clone size, and D and trimming were worked out from the DNA. The data contain 250,000 to 300,000 clones, roughly 85% of them singletons. The sequenced sample was peripheral blood. The receptor was isolated from a man aged 55 to 70 who had recovered from COVID-19. The chain joins TRBV7-9 to TRBJ1-2, with D perhaps matching TRBD1 (5 bases). CDR3 sequence reads: CASSLAARADGYTF. The DNA for the CDR3 is TGTGCCAGCAGCTTAGCGGCCAGGGCGGATGGCTACACCTTC.